The 7 T cell receptor beta chains given below trace back to one sample, sequenced in a study of blood T cell repertoires in COVID-19. The repertoire was sequenced with immunoSEQ multiplex PCR; TCRdb's copy has only in-frame clones and lacks some. Counted here are about 240,000 clones, 75% to 85% occurring once; the ten biggest clones make up about an eighth. The sequenced sample consisted of peripheral blood. The receptors stem from an older woman with active or convalescent COVID-19.

The chain carries TRBV19 and TRBJ1-1; the D gene is possibly TRBD1 (6 bases). CDR1 LNHDA and CDR2 SQIVND come from the germline V gene (reference sequence). Trimming cost V 6 bases and J 4 bases, with 15 bases left between them. The CDR3 is made up of 14 amino acids. CDR3 in amino acids: CASSHTGGGTEAFF. The CDR3 nucleotides read TGTGCCAGTAGCCATACGGGAGGGGGCACTGAAGCTTTCTTT.

V usage is TRBV12-3 or TRBV12-4 and J usage is TRBJ1-2; D is ambiguous. CDR3 length equals 13 residues. The V gene lost 7 bases and the J gene lost 2 bases, with 11 bases spanning the gap. CDR3 in DNA: TGTGCCAGCACCGTTCACATGAACTATGGCTACACCTTC. This codes for CASTVHMNYGYTF.

The J gene is TRBJ2-7, the V gene TRBV3-1 (or the pseudogene TRBV3-2); D might be TRBD1 (6 bases). The germline V and J ends were trimmed by 4 bases and 3 bases, with 19 bases remaining between them. The length of the CDR3 is 16 residues. Germline CDR1 LGHDT, CDR2 YNNKEL (reference sequence). The CDR3 coding sequence is TGTGCCAGCAGCCCTCCCCTCGCAGGGGCAAGCTACGAGCAGTACTTC. This sequence encodes CASSPPLAGASYEQYF.

In the case of this clone: This same CDR3 is encoded by further DNA sequences in the sample. The rearrangement uses TRBV4-3 and TRBJ1-5; no firm D call. This CDR3 region has 13 residues. Trimming cost V 0 bases and J 5 bases, with 5 bases left between them. From germline, CDR1 is LGHNA and CDR2 YSLEER. The CDR3 is CASSQDRDQPQHF. The CDR3 coding sequence is TGCGCCAGCAGCCAAGATCGGGATCAGCCCCAGCATTTT.

The rearrangement links TRBV7-3 to TRBJ1-2; D is uncertain. V was pared by 1 base and J by 0 bases, with 9 bases between. The CDR3 sequence is 15 residues long. CDR1 and CDR2 from the germline V gene are SGHTA and FQGTGA. The CDR3 region is CASSLNYPANYGYTF. The DNA of the CDR3 is TGTGCCAGCAGCTTAAATTACCCAGCTAACTATGGCTACACCTTC.

The chain recombines TRBV5-1 with TRBJ2-7, with D perhaps matching TRBD2 (7 bases). Germline CDR1 SGHRS, CDR2 YFSETQ. Trimming shortened V by 5 bases and J by 4 bases, and 16 bases separated the two germline ends. The CDR3 sequence is 14 residues long. In DNA form, the CDR3 reads TGCGCCAGCAGGCCCCCGGGGGGCAGGTACGAGCAGTACTTC. Protein: CASRPPGGRYEQYF.

The chain combines TRBV11-3 with TRBJ2-7; 8 nucleotides match TRBD1. The junction had 3 bases not matched to a gene; V was cut back by 5 bases and J by 3 bases. CDR3 length: 13 amino acids. Germline lookup yields CDR1 SGHNT and CDR2 YENEEA. The CDR3: CASSLTGDYEQYF. CDR3 DNA: TGTGCCAGCAGCCTGACAGGGGACTACGAGCAGTACTTC. The variable domain in full, with the rest retrieved from reference TRBV11-3 and TRBJ2-7, is EAGVVQSPRYKIIEKKQPVAFWCNPISGHNTLYWYLQNLGQGPELLIRYENEEAVDDSQLPKDRFSAERLKGVDSTLKIQPAELGDSAVYLCASSLTGDYEQYFGPGTRLTVT.